This T cell receptor (beta chain) was retrieved from a study of blood T cell repertoires in COVID-19. For the study at large: Sites across the United States, Italy and Spain contributed samples from acute and convalescent COVID-19. T cells, B-cell-depleted T cells, or PBMCs supplied cDNA or gDNA.

Across 24 US areas, participants ranged in age from about 18 to 89 years. Here immunoSEQ multiplex PCR was the method, and the copy in TCRdb shows in-frame clones only, minus some. The table records 250,000 to 300,000 clones, roughly 89% of them present only once. The CDR3 runs to 14 residues. V was clipped by 6 bases and J by 3 bases, with 11 bases between them. The germline gives CDR1 MNHEY, CDR2 SVGAGI. The chain links TRBV6-5 to TRBJ1-4; a weak D match, TRBD1 (5 bases). Input material: PBMCs or T cells enriched from blood (not recorded which). The TCR comes from a woman aged 60-75 years who had recovered from COVID-19. The DNA for the CDR3 is TGTGCCAGCAGACCGGGACTCCCTAATGAAAAACTGTTTTTT. It encodes CASRPGLPNEKLFF.